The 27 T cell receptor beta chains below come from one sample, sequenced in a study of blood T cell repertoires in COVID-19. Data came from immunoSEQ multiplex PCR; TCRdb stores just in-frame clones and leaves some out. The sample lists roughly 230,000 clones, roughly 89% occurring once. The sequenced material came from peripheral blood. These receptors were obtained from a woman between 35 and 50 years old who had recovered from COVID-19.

The CDR3 bases are TGCGCCAGCAGCCAAGGAGAGGGACAGCCCCAGCATTTT. Its protein product is CASSQGEGQPQHF. The chain couples TRBV4-1 to TRBJ1-5; D unclear. Looked up from germline, CDR1 is MGHRA and CDR2 is YSYEKL. V was cut by 1 base and J by 7 bases, with 8 bases left in between. The CDR3 consists of 13 residues.

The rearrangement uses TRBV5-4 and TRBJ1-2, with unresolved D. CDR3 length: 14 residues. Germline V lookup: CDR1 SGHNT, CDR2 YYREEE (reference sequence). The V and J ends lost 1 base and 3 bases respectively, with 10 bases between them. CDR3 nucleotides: TGTGCCAGCAGCTTGTTTCTGGGAGACTATGGCTACACCTTC. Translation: CASSLFLGDYGYTF. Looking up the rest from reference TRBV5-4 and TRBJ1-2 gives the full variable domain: ETGVTQSPTHLIKTRGQQVTLRCSSQSGHNTVSWYQQALGQGPQFIFQYYREEENGRGNFPPRFSGLQFPNYSSELNVNALELDDSALYLCASSLFLGDYGYTFGSGTRLTVV.

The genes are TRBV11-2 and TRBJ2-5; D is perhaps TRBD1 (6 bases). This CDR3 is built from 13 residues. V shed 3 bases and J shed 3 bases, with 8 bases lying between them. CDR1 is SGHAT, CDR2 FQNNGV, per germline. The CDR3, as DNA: TGTGCCAGCAGCTTGACAGGAAAAGAGACCCAGTACTTC. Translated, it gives CASSLTGKETQYF.

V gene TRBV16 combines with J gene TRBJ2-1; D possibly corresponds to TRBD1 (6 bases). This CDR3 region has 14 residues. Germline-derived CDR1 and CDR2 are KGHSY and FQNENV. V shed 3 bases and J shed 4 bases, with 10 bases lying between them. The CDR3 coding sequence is TGTGCCAGCAGCCAGTGGCAGGGGTACAATGAGCAGTTCTTC. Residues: CASSQWQGYNEQFF.

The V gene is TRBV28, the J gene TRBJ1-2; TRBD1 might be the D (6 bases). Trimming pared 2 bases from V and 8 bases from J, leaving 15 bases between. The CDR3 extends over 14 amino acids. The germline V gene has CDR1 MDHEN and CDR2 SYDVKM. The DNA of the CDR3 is TGTGCCAGCAGTTTAAAGTTGCAGGGGACGGGCTACACCTTC. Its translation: CASSLKLQGTGYTF.

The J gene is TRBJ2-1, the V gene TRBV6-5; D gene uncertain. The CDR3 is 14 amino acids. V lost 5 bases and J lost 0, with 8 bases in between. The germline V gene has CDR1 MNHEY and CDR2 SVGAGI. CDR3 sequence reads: CASSRAGSYNEQFF. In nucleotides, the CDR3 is TGTGCCAGCAGTAGAGCCGGCTCCTACAATGAGCAGTTCTTC.

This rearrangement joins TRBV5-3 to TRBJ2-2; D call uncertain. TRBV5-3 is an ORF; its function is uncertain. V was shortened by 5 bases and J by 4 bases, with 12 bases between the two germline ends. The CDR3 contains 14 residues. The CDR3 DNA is TGTGCCAGAAGACAGTCGGTTCCCACCGGGGAGCTGTTTTTT. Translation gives CARRQSVPTGELFF.

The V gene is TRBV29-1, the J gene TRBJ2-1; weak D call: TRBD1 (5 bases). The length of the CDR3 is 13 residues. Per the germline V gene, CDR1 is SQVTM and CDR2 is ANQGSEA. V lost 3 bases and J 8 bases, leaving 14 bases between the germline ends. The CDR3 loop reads CSVDGAGWDEQFF. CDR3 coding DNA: TGCAGCGTTGATGGGGCCGGGTGGGATGAGCAGTTCTTC.

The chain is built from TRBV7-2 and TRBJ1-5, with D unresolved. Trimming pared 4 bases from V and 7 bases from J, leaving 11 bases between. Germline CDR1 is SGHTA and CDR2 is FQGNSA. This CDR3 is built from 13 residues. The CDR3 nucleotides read TGTGCCAGCAGCTCAACGCGGGAGCAGCCCCAGCATTTT. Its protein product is CASSSTREQPQHF.

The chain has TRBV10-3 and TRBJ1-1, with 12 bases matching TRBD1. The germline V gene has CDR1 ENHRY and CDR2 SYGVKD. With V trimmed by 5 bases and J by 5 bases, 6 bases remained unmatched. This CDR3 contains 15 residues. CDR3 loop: CAISPGQGAWTEAFF. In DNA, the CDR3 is TGTGCCATCAGTCCGGGACAGGGGGCATGGACTGAAGCTTTCTTT.

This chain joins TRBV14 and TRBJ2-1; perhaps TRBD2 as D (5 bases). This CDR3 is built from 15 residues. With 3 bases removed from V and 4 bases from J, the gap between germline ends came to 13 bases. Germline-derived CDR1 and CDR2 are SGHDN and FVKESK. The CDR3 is CASSHEGGPYNEQFF. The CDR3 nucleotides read TGTGCCAGCAGCCACGAGGGCGGGCCTTACAATGAGCAGTTCTTC.

As DNA, the CDR3 is TGCGCCAGCAGCCGCGGGACAGAGGGCACTGAAGCTTTCTTT. Translating it yields CASSRGTEGTEAFF. The chain employs TRBV5-1 and TRBJ1-1; 7 nucleotides align to TRBD1. Germline assignment: CDR1 SGHRS and CDR2 YFSETQ. V was pared by 4 bases and J by 4 bases, with 7 bases of the junction left unmatched. CDR3 size: 14 residues.

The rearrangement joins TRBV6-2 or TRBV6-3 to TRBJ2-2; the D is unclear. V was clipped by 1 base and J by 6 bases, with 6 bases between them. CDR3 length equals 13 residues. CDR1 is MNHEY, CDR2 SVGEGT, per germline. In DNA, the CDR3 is TGTGCCAGCAGTTACTGGCCCTCCGGGGAGCTGTTTTTT. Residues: CASSYWPSGELFF.

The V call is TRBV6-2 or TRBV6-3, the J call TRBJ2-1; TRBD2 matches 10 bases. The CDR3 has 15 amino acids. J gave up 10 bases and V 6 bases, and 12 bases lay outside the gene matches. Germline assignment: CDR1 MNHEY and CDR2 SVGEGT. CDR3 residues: CASSPLLTSGAEQFF. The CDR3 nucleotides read TGTGCCAGCAGCCCTCTCTTAACTAGCGGGGCCGAGCAGTTCTTC.

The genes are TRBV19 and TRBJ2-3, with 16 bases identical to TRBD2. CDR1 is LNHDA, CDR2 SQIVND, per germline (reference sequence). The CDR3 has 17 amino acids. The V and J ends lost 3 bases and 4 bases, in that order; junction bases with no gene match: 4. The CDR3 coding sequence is TGTGCCAGTAGTATGGGACTAGCGGGAGGGCCCGCAGATACGCAGTATTTT. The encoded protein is CASSMGLAGGPADTQYF. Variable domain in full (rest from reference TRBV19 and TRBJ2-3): DGGITQSPKYLFRKEGQNVTLSCEQNLNHDAMYWYRQDPGQGLRLIYYSQIVNDFQKGDIAEGYSVSREKKESFPLTVTSAQKNPTAFYLCASSMGLAGGPADTQYFGPGTRLTVL.

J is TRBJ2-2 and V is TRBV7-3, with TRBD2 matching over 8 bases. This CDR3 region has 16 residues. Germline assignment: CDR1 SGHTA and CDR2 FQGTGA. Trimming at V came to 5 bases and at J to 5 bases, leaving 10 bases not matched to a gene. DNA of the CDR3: TGTGCCAGCAGCGTTAGCCCCCGGGGGGGGACCGGGGAGCTGTTTTTT. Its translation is CASSVSPRGGTGELFF. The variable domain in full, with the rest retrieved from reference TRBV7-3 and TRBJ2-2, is GAGVSQTPSNKVTEKGKYVELRCDPISGHTALYWYRQSLGQGPEFLIYFQGTGAADDSGLPNDRFFAVRPEGSVSTLKIQRTERGDSAVYLCASSVSPRGGTGELFFGEGSRLTVL.

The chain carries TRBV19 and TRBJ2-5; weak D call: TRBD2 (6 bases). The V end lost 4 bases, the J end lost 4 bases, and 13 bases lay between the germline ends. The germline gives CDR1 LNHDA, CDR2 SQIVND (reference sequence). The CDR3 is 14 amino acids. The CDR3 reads CASSSRGLGETQYF. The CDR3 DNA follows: TGTGCCAGTAGTAGCCGGGGGTTAGGAGAGACCCAGTACTTC.

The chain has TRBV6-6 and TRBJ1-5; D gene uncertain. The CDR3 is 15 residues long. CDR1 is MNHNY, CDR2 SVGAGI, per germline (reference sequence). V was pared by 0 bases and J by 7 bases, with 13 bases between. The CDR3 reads CASSYSKFGSQPQHF. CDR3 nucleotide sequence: TGTGCCAGCAGTTACTCGAAATTCGGGAGCCAGCCCCAGCATTTT.

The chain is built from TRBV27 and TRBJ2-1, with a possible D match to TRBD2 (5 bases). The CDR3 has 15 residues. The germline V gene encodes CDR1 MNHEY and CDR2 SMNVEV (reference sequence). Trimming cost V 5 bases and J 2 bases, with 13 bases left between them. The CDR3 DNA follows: TGTGCCAGCAGTCGCGGCGGGCCTGCCTACAATGAGCAGTTCTTC. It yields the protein CASSRGGPAYNEQFF.

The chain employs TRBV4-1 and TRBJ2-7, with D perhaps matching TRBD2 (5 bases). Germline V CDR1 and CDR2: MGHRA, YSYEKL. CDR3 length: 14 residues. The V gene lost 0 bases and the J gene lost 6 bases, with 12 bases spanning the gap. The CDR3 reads CASSQDREMSEQYV. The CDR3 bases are TGCGCCAGCAGCCAAGATCGGGAAATGAGCGAGCAGTACGTC.

In DNA form, the CDR3 reads TGTGCCAGCACCCGGGGGTCGGAGTACACCTTC. It is translated as CASTRGSEYTF. The V gene is TRBV6-1, the J gene TRBJ1-2, with D tentatively TRBD1 (5 bases). Germline CDR1 reads MNHNS; CDR2 reads SASEGT. This CDR3 contains 11 residues. V lost 7 bases and J lost 11, with 14 bases in between.

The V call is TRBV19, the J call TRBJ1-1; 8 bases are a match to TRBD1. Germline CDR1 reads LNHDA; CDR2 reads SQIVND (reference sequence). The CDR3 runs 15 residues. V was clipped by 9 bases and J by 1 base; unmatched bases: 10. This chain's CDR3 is CASRAGGASNTEAFF. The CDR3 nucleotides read TGTGCCAGCCGTGCAGGGGGCGCCTCGAACACTGAAGCTTTCTTT.

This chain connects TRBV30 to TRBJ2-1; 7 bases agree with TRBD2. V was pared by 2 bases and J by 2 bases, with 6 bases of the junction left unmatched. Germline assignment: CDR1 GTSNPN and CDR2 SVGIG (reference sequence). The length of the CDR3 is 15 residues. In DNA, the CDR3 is TGTGCCTGGAGTAGATGGGGGGGGGCCTACAATGAGCAGTTCTTC. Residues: CAWSRWGGAYNEQFF.

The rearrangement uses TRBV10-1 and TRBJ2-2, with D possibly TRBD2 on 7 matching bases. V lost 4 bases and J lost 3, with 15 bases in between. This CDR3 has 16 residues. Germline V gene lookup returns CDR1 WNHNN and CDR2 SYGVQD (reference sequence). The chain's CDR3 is CASSVRRGPDTGELFF. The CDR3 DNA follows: TGCGCCAGCAGTGTCCGGCGGGGGCCGGACACCGGGGAGCTGTTTTTT.

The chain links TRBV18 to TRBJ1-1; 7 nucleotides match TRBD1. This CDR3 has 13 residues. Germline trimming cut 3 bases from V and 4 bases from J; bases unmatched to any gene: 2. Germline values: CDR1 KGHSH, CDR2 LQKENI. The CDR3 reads CASSPGQITEAFF. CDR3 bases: TGTGCCAGCTCACCGGGACAGATCACTGAAGCTTTCTTT.

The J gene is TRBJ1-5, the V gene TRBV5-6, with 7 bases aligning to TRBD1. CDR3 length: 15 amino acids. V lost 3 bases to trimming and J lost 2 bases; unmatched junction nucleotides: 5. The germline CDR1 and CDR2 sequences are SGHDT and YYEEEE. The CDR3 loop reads CASSSDRFGNQPQHF. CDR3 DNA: TGTGCCAGCAGCTCGGACAGGTTTGGCAATCAGCCCCAGCATTTT.

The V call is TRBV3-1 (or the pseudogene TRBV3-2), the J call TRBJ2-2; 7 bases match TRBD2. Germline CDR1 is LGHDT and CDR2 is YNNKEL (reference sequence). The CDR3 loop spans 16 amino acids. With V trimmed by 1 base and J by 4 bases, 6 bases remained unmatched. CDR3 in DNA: TGTGCCAGCAGCCAAGGGAGAGCGGGGAGCACCGGGGAGCTGTTTTTT. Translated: CASSQGRAGSTGELFF.